A single sample is the source of the 2 T cell receptor beta chains below, sequenced in a study of cytomegalovirus exposure and HLA in healthy donors. With 60 Vbeta and 13 Jbeta primers, the PCR was carried out. Method: immunoSEQ multiplex PCR; TCRdb's copy keeps in-frame clones and lacks some. Of some 180,000 clones detected, approximately 70% appear once; the ten largest clones hold 5% to 5.5%. The sample comprised PBMCs. Every receptor here comes from a woman in her late teens or twenties in good health and CMV-seropositive.

The V and J genes are TRBV19 and TRBJ2-3; possible D gene TRBD1, 5 bases. CDR1 is LNHDA and CDR2 is SQIVND in the germline V gene (reference sequence). The ends were cut back, 3 bases at V and 1 base at J, with 11 bases in the middle. The CDR3 has 15 residues. The CDR3 reads CASSIIGAGTDTQYF. The CDR3 DNA sequence: TGTGCCAGTAGTATTATTGGGGCGGGCACAGATACGCAGTATTTT.

The chain carries TRBV5-1 and TRBJ2-7, with D possibly being TRBD2 (6 bases). CDR1 is SGHRS, CDR2 YFSETQ, per germline. Trimming removed 1 base at V and 2 bases at J, with 13 bases between. The CDR3 covers 15 residues. The CDR3 here is CASSLISGETYEQYF. DNA of the CDR3: TGCGCCAGCAGCTTGATTTCGGGGGAGACCTACGAGCAGTACTTC.